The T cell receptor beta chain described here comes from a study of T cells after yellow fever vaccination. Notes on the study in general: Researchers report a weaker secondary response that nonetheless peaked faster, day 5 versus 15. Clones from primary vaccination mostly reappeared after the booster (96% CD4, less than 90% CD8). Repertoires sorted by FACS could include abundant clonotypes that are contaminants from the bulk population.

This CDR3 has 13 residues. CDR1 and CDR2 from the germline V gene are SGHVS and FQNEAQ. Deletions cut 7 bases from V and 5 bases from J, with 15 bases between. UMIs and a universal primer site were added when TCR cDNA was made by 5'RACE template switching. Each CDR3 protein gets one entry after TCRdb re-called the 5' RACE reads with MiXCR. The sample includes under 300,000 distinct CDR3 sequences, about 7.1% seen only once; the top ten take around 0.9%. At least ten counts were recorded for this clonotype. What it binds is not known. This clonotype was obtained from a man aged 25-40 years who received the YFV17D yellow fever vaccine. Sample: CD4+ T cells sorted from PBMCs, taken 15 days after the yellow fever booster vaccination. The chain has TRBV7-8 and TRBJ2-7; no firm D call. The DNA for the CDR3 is TGTGCCAGCACCAAATCGGATGTTCACGAGCAGTACTTC. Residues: CASTKSDVHEQYF.